Following are 21 T cell receptor beta chains from one sample sequenced in a study of blood T cell repertoires in COVID-19 (TCRdb year 2020). The library was made by the immunoSEQ multiplex PCR assay. The immuneACCESS repertoire file appears here via TCRdb, limited to in-frame rearrangements. These files lack a portion of the clones; in checked studies, under half of the deficit traces to unresolved V genes, and the cause of the others is not known. The sample table records a few hundred thousand clones; roughly 90% of these occur just once. The ten largest clones capture 7.1% of the sample. Sequencing input: peripheral blood. These receptors all come from a woman in her sixties or seventies with COVID-19, enrolled during active disease.

This chain uses TRBV29-1 with TRBJ2-7; a possible D gene is TRBD2 (6 bases). Trimming stripped 0 bases from V and 0 bases from J, with 6 bases between. The germline V gene encodes CDR1 SQVTM and CDR2 ANQGSEA. The CDR3 runs 13 residues. CDR3 DNA sequence: TGCAGCGTTGAAGACGGGAGCTCCTACGAGCAGTACTTC. Its protein is CSVEDGSSYEQYF.

This clone was observed once. The V and J genes are TRBV4-3 and TRBJ2-1; no reliable D call. V shed 3 bases and J shed 1 base, with 16 bases lying between them. The germline CDR1 and CDR2 sequences are LGHNA and YSLEER. The CDR3 is made up of 17 amino acids. Here the CDR3 DNA reads TGCGCCAGCAGCCAGGGCCACAACAGTCGGTCCTACAATGAGCAGTTCTTC. Protein: CASSQGHNSRSYNEQFF.

This chain uses TRBV2 with TRBJ2-7, with D perhaps TRBD2 (5 bases). The V and J ends lost 6 bases and 4 bases respectively, with 19 bases between them. CDR3 length: 15 residues. Germline V CDR1 and CDR2: SNHLY, FYNNEI. CDR3 sequence: CASRPSEGDIYEQYF. The CDR3 nucleotides are TGTGCCAGCAGACCCAGCGAGGGCGATATTTACGAGCAGTACTTC.

V gene TRBV10-3 combines with J gene TRBJ2-7, with 10 bases fitting TRBD2. Trimming took 4 bases from V and 2 from J; bases not matched to a gene: 2. Germline-derived CDR1 and CDR2 are ENHRY and SYGVKD. The CDR3 sequence is 14 residues long. The CDR3 coding sequence is TGTGCCATCAGTGGGACTAGCGGTCCCTACGAGCAGTACTTC. The encoded protein is CAISGTSGPYEQYF.

The V call is TRBV24-1, the J call TRBJ2-3; tentatively, D is TRBD2 (6 bases). The V gene lost 3 bases and the J gene lost 7 bases, with 16 bases spanning the gap. The length of the CDR3 is 15 residues. Germline V gene data show CDR1 as KGHDR and CDR2 as SFDVKD. CDR3 coding DNA: TGTGCCACCAGTGATCCCCAGGGAGGACGGAATACGCAGTATTTT. Encoded protein: CATSDPQGGRNTQYF.

The chain uses TRBV4-3 and TRBJ1-1; no firm D call. The CDR3 spans 14 residues. V was trimmed by 1 base and J by 1 base, leaving 7 bases between them. CDR1 and CDR2 (germline): LGHNA, YSLEER. The CDR3 nucleotides are TGCGCCAGCAGCCAAGCGTCGGGGAACACTGAAGCTTTCTTT. Its translation is CASSQASGNTEAFF.

V gene TRBV19 combines with J gene TRBJ1-2, with TRBD1 matching over 7 bases. J gave up 8 bases and V 9 bases, and 18 bases lay outside the gene matches. CDR1 and CDR2 (germline): LNHDA, SQIVND (reference sequence). CDR3 length equals 15 residues. CDR3 in amino acids: CASLSLTGYFRGYTF. Here the CDR3 DNA reads TGTGCCAGCTTAAGCTTGACAGGGTACTTTCGCGGCTACACCTTC.

This clone appeared a few times. The gene calls are TRBV5-4 and TRBJ2-4; 11 nucleotides align to TRBD1. V shed 2 bases and J 3 bases; nucleotides not matched to a gene: 13. Germline CDR1 is SGHNT and CDR2 is YYREEE (reference sequence). The CDR3 totals 19 residues. CDR3: CASSLGTGGKGVVKNIQYF. CDR3 sequence (DNA): TGTGCCAGCAGCTTAGGGACAGGGGGTAAAGGTGTAGTCAAAAACATTCAGTACTTC.

This clone has a handful of counts. CDR3 in DNA: TGCGCCAGCAGCTTGGATAGCGGGGGACTATACAATGAGCAGTTCTTC. Translating gives CASSLDSGGLYNEQFF. The chain couples TRBV5-1 to TRBJ2-1; 9 bases line up with TRBD2. Germline V gives CDR1 SGHRS, CDR2 YFSETQ. This CDR3 region has 16 residues. With 0 bases clipped from V and 4 bases from J, the junction kept 5 bases outside the gene matches.

The chain has TRBV4-2 and TRBJ2-3, with 7 bases identical to TRBD2. Trimming cost V 1 base and J 0 bases; bases outside gene matches: 10. Germline V gives CDR1 LGHNA, CDR2 YNFKEQ. The CDR3 runs 18 residues. In DNA, the CDR3 is TGTGCCAGCAGCCAAGGACCGGCGCGGGGGATTAGCACAGATACGCAGTATTTT. Protein: CASSQGPARGISTDTQYF.

The V and J genes are TRBV7-8 and TRBJ1-1; tentative D call: TRBD1 (5 bases). Germline V gene sequence: CDR1 SGHVS, CDR2 FQNEAQ. CDR3 size: 14 residues. V shed 1 base and J shed 8 bases, with 14 bases lying between them. The CDR3 coding sequence is TGTGCCAGCAGCTTAGGAGGCCAGGGCCGCGAAGCTTTCTTT. This codes for CASSLGGQGREAFF.

This rearrangement joins TRBV7-2 to TRBJ2-1; 10 positions match TRBD2. Unmatched junction bases numbered 5, after V lost 0 bases and J lost 0 bases. The CDR3 totals 18 residues. Germline-derived CDR1 and CDR2 are SGHTA and FQGNSA. CDR3 nucleotide sequence: TGTGCCAGCAGCTTAGCGAGCGGGGGGGGGCCCTCCTACAATGAGCAGTTCTTC. As protein: CASSLASGGGPSYNEQFF.

The V call is TRBV11-3, the J call TRBJ2-1; D possibly corresponds to TRBD1 (6 bases). Germline V gives CDR1 SGHNT, CDR2 YENEEA. V was cut by 1 base and J by 12 bases, with 13 bases left in between. There are 13 residues in the CDR3. CDR3 DNA: TGTGCCAGCAGCTTAGGGGACACCATGGGGCAGTTCTTC. The encoded protein is CASSLGDTMGQFF.

The chain recombines TRBV6-5 with TRBJ1-3, with TRBD1 identical over 8 bases. Germline V gene sequence: CDR1 MNHEY, CDR2 SVGAGI. CDR3 size: 15 residues. V dropped 5 bases and J dropped 2; count of bases not matched to a gene: 5. CDR3 DNA: TGTGCCAGCAGTCCCCTGACAGGGGCTGGAAACACCATATATTTT. This translates into CASSPLTGAGNTIYF.

The chain uses TRBV5-5 and TRBJ2-1; tentative D call: TRBD1 (6 bases). This CDR3 contains 14 residues. Trimming pared 4 bases from V and 3 bases from J, leaving 11 bases between. Germline V gene lookup returns CDR1 SGHKS and CDR2 YYEKEE (reference sequence). The CDR3 nucleotides are TGTGCCAGCAGCATGGACAGAAACTACAATGAGCAGTTCTTC. This gives the protein CASSMDRNYNEQFF. Combining the CDR3 with reference TRBV5-5 and TRBJ2-1 gives the whole variable domain DAGVTQSPTHLIKTRGQQVTLRCSPISGHKSVSWYQQVLGQGPQFIFQYYEKEERGRGNFPDRFSARQFPNYSSELNVNALLLGDSALYLCASSMDRNYNEQFFGPGTRLTVL.

CDR3 protein: CASSPRTGPLNYGYTF. The CDR3 coding sequence is TGTGCCAGCAGTCCAAGGACAGGACCGCTTAACTATGGCTACACCTTC. The chain recombines TRBV27 with TRBJ1-2, with 7 bases that match TRBD1. The CDR3 length is 16 residues. J gave up 1 base and V 5 bases, and 10 bases lay outside the gene matches. Germline assignment: CDR1 MNHEY and CDR2 SMNVEV (reference sequence).

The chain couples TRBV29-1 to TRBJ1-1; D unclear. This CDR3 has 14 amino acids. V was trimmed by 4 bases and J by 4 bases, leaving 16 bases between them. Germline lookup yields CDR1 SQVTM and CDR2 ANQGSEA. CDR3 DNA: TGCAGCGTTGGGGGAGGGTACGAGGGCACTGAAGCTTTCTTT. Protein sequence: CSVGGGYEGTEAFF.

The rearrangement joins TRBV13 to TRBJ1-1; 11 positions match TRBD1. With V trimmed by 0 bases and J by 6 bases, 6 bases remained unmatched. CDR3 length: 16 amino acids. Germline V gene data show CDR1 as PRHDT and CDR2 as FYEKMQ (reference sequence). CDR3 sequence: CASSLGGQGEYAEAFF. CDR3 DNA: TGTGCCAGCAGCTTAGGGGGACAGGGGGAGTACGCTGAAGCTTTCTTT.

V gene TRBV11-3 combines with J gene TRBJ1-1; D perhaps matches TRBD1 (6 bases). The V end was cut by 5 bases, the J end by 4 bases, with 14 bases between. The CDR3 has 14 amino acids. The germline V gene has CDR1 SGHNT and CDR2 YENEEA. The CDR3 sequence is CASSLGGEITEAFF. The CDR3 DNA reads TGTGCCAGCAGCCTAGGGGGGGAAATCACTGAAGCTTTCTTT.

V is TRBV7-2 and J is TRBJ1-2, with 11 positions matching TRBD1. Germline V gene lookup returns CDR1 SGHTA and CDR2 FQGNSA. V shed 5 bases and J 13 bases; nucleotides not matched to a gene: 6. The CDR3 is made up of 12 amino acids. The CDR3 coding sequence is TGTGCCAGCAGCCGGGACAGGGGGTCTCCCACCTTC. Amino acid sequence: CASSRDRGSPTF.

In this sample, this clone turned up a few times. CDR3 coding DNA: TGCGCCATTAACGGTATCCCTCGGTGCGGCTACACCTTC. It specifies CAINGIPRCGYTF. This sequence joins TRBV10-1 and TRBJ1-2; D ambiguous. Germline V gene lookup returns CDR1 WNHNN and CDR2 SYGVQD (reference sequence). The CDR3 consists of 13 residues. V was pared by 10 bases and J by 8 bases, with 20 bases between.